The subject of this entry is one TCR beta chain. This sample is drawn from a study of blood T cells in healthy people across ages. A sample-barcoded 5' primer and a J-beta primer mix were used in a second PCR of roughly 6 to 11 cycles. A single record per CDR3 protein comes from TCRdb applying MiXCR to the 5' RACE reads. The sample lists 1.5 million to 2 million distinct CDR3 sequences; about 49% were seen once. The clonotype was recovered from a middle-aged woman in good health. The sample comprised blood.

The CDR3 reads CASSLARGLNEQYF. The DNA for the CDR3 is TGCGCCAGCAGCTTGGCCAGGGGGCTGAACGAGCAGTACTTC. The J gene is TRBJ2-7, the V gene TRBV5-1, with TRBD1 identical over 8 bases. In germline, CDR1 is SGHRS, CDR2 YFSETQ. V shed 0 bases, J shed 5 bases, and the junction held 4 bases outside the gene matches. The CDR3 loop spans 14 amino acids.